The following is a TCR beta chain sequence with its context. Its antigen is not identified. The protocol was immunoSEQ multiplex PCR, while the TCRdb copy is restricted to in-frame clones and leaves out a portion. The table shows approximately 100,000 clones, with 70% to 90% occurring only once. CDR3 size: 14 residues. Looked up from germline, CDR1 is SGHRS and CDR2 is YFSETQ. The V gene end was trimmed by 4 bases and the J gene end by 6 bases; junction bases not matched to a gene: 6. The data belong to a study of T cell responses to AZD1222 COVID-19 vaccine. Study findings and constraints: Sampling that yielded the repertoires occurred only after the peak T cell response. Vaccination with two AZD1222 doses was followed by a rise in Spike-specific TCR breadth and depth.

This TCR was recovered from an adult in good health. This chain uses TRBV5-1 with TRBJ2-2; 7 nucleotides align to TRBD2. The material sequenced was peripheral blood, taken on day 0 of AZD1222 vaccination. This CDR3 is CASSGRVMAGELFF. DNA of the CDR3: TGCGCCAGCAGCGGGAGGGTGATGGCCGGGGAGCTGTTTTTT.